Below are 17 T cell receptor beta chains sequenced from a single sample in a study of blood T cells in healthy people across ages. A second PCR of roughly 6 to 12 cycles used a sample-barcoded 5' primer and a J-beta primer mix. TCRdb reanalysed the 5' RACE reads using MiXCR and keeps one entry per CDR3 protein. The data hold around 990,000 distinct CDR3 sequences, with roughly 24% observed a single time. The same data also contributed to another study, on T cells of mothers and their children.

Sequences were obtained from blood. These TCRs come from a girl aged 2 to 9 in good health.

V is TRBV15 and J is TRBJ1-1, with TRBD1 identical over 7 bases. Germline V gives CDR1 LNHNV, CDR2 YYDKDF (reference sequence). The CDR3 runs to 12 residues. V trimming: 3 bases; J trimming: 5 bases; junction bases outside the gene matches: 0. The CDR3 DNA follows: TGTGCCACCAGCAGGACAGGGACTGAAGCTTTCTTT. The encoded protein is CATSRTGTEAFF.

Of note for this clonotype: Because it lacks the conserved phenylalanine or tryptophan at the end, this CDR3 is likely a read error. The chain has TRBV12-3 or TRBV12-4 and TRBJ2-3; D not certain. The length of the CDR3 is 11 residues. CDR3 sequence (DNA): TGTGCCAGCAGTTTCACAGATGCGCAGTATCTT. It encodes CASSFTDAQYL.

In this sample, this clonotype turned up a few times. CDR3 region: CATGDQLYEQYF. The CDR3 DNA is TGTGCCACTGGGGACCAACTCTACGAGCAGTACTTC. V usage is TRBV6-6 and J usage is TRBJ2-1; D is possibly TRBD1 or TRBD2 (5 bases each). The J call could be wrong; TRBJ2-7 is a better fit for the DNA end. The CDR3 has 12 amino acids. The germline V gene encodes CDR1 MNHNY and CDR2 SVGAGI (reference sequence).

This chain uses TRBV19 with TRBJ2-1; D tentatively reads TRBD1 or TRBD2 (6 bases each). The CDR3 is made up of 13 amino acids. CDR1 LNHDA and CDR2 SQIVND come from the germline V gene (reference sequence). V dropped 3 bases and J dropped 7 bases, with 10 bases sitting between them. CDR3 region: CASSMGGGNEQFF. In DNA form, the CDR3 reads TGTGCCAGTAGTATGGGGGGCGGAAATGAGCAGTTCTTC.

The chain couples TRBV6-1 to TRBJ2-4; D possibly corresponds to TRBD2 (6 bases). This CDR3 has 17 residues. Between the trimmed V and J ends, which lost 3 bases and 6 bases, there was a span of 21 bases. Germline V gene data show CDR1 as MNHNS and CDR2 as SASEGT. The CDR3 nucleotides are TGTGCCAGCAGTGATATCCAGGGAAGGGGAGCGGGAAACATTCAGTACTTC. Amino acid sequence: CASSDIQGRGAGNIQYF.

J is TRBJ2-1 and V is TRBV7-9; D is ambiguous. Trimming took off 8 bases at V and 1 base at J, with 15 bases between the two ends. Germline CDR1 and CDR2: SEHNR and FQNEAQ (reference sequence). The CDR3 runs to 15 residues. CDR3 in DNA: TGTGCCAGCGGCTCGACTCTTGGATCCTACAATGAGCAGTTCTTC. Residues: CASGSTLGSYNEQFF. The whole variable domain, filled in from reference TRBV7-9 and TRBJ2-1, reads DTGVSQNPRHKITKRGQNVTFRCDPISEHNRLYWYRQTLGQGPEFLTYFQNEAQLEKSRLLSDRFSAERPKGSFSTLEIQRTEQGDSAMYLCASGSTLGSYNEQFFGPGTRLTVL.

The V and J genes are TRBV27 and TRBJ1-1; no reliable D call. This CDR3 has 13 amino acids. CDR1 and CDR2 from the germline V gene are MNHEY and SMNVEV (reference sequence). V was clipped by 6 bases and J by 3 bases, with 11 bases between them. The CDR3 region is CASRSLGDTEAFF. The CDR3 DNA sequence: TGTGCCAGCAGGTCCCTGGGAGACACTGAAGCTTTCTTT.

This clonotype was recorded a few times. This chain uses TRBV27 with TRBJ2-3; D is ambiguous. The CDR3 runs to 13 residues. The germline V gene encodes CDR1 MNHEY and CDR2 SMNVEV (reference sequence). V lost 2 bases, J lost 5 bases, and 8 bases lay in between. CDR3 coding DNA: TGTGCCAGCAGTTTAAATAGCCAAGATACGCAGTATTTT. Amino acid sequence: CASSLNSQDTQYF.

The V gene is TRBV29-1, the J gene TRBJ1-2; no definite D call. The CDR3 has 11 residues. V shed 2 bases and J shed 5 bases, with 6 bases lying between them. CDR1 is SQVTM, CDR2 ANQGSEA, per germline. This CDR3 reads CSVEFSYGYTF. CDR3 nucleotide sequence: TGCAGCGTTGAATTCAGTTATGGCTACACCTTC.

The CDR3 region is CASSETASSYNEQFF. In DNA, the CDR3 is TGTGCCAGCAGTGAGACTGCCAGCTCCTACAATGAGCAGTTCTTC. V and J are TRBV28 and TRBJ2-1; D is unresolved. This CDR3 region has 15 residues. The germline V gene has CDR1 MDHEN and CDR2 SYDVKM. The germline V and J ends were trimmed by 5 bases and 0 bases, with 11 bases remaining between them.

This clonotype occurred a few times. This rearrangement joins TRBV6-5 to TRBJ1-3; tentative D call: TRBD1 (5 bases). Germline CDR1 is MNHEY and CDR2 is SVGAGI. The CDR3 extends over 14 amino acids. The V and J ends lost 6 bases and 4 bases respectively, with 13 bases between them. The CDR3 here is CASSLWGTGNTIYF. In DNA form, the CDR3 reads TGTGCCAGCAGCCTCTGGGGGACGGGAAACACCATATATTTT.

This chain links TRBV15 with TRBJ2-1; TRBD2 agrees at 12 bases. V lost 1 base to trimming and J lost 7 bases; unmatched junction nucleotides: 2. The CDR3 is 15 residues long. Germline values: CDR1 LNHNV, CDR2 YYDKDF (reference sequence). For the CDR3, the DNA is TGTGCCACCAGCAGAGGCCTAGCGGGAGGGAATGAGCAGTTCTTC. It is translated as CATSRGLAGGNEQFF.

The chain carries TRBV9 and TRBJ2-5, with 14 bases identical to TRBD2. The DNA end is a closer match to TRBJ2-1, so the J assignment may be wrong. CDR1 and CDR2 (germline): SGDLS, YYNGEE. CDR3 size: 16 residues. CDR3 DNA: TGTGCCAGCAGCTATCCGACTAGCGGGGGGGCCTATGAGCAGTTCTTC. Amino acids: CASSYPTSGGAYEQFF.

This clonotype was seen only a few times. The chain recombines TRBV20-1 with TRBJ2-1; 7 nucleotides align to TRBD1. Gene TRBJ2-7 matches the end of the DNA better, so the J call may be wrong. Germline lookup yields CDR1 DFQATT and CDR2 SNEGSKA (reference sequence). The CDR3 is 12 residues long. CDR3 DNA: TGCAGTGCCCTGGGACAGCCCTACGAGCAGTACTTC. Amino acid sequence: CSALGQPYEQYF.

This clonotype has just a few counts. The rearrangement uses TRBV19 and TRBJ2-1; 9 bases match TRBD2. The CDR3 totals 18 residues. Trimming cost V 0 bases and J 0 bases; bases outside gene matches: 6. In germline, CDR1 is LNHDA, CDR2 SQIVND (reference sequence). CDR3 bases: TGTGCCAGTAGTATAGATCTAGCTAGCGGGAACTCCTACAATGAGCAGTTCTTC. Protein product: CASSIDLASGNSYNEQFF. Filled out from reference TRBV19 and TRBJ2-1, the complete variable domain reads DGGITQSPKYLFRKEGQNVTLSCEQNLNHDAMYWYRQDPGQGLRLIYYSQIVNDFQKGDIAEGYSVSREKKESFPLTVTSAQKNPTAFYLCASSIDLASGNSYNEQFFGPGTRLTVL.

This clonotype was recorded a few times. The rearrangement joins TRBV9 to TRBJ1-2; D remains ambiguous. CDR3 length: 14 amino acids. Germline CDR1 and CDR2: SGDLS and YYNGEE. V was pared by 3 bases and J by 3 bases, with 12 bases between. Written as DNA, the CDR3 is TGTGCCAGCAGCGGCTCTCAGGACCACTATGGCTACACCTTC. It codes for CASSGSQDHYGYTF. The complete variable domain, with remaining parts taken from reference TRBV9 and TRBJ1-2, reads DSGVTQTPKHLITATGQRVTLRCSPRSGDLSVYWYQQSLDQGLQFLIQYYNGEERAKGNILERFSAQQFPDLHSELNLSSLELGDSALYFCASSGSQDHYGYTFGSGTRLTVV.

The chain couples TRBV20-1 to TRBJ2-1, with D perhaps TRBD2 (6 bases). Germline V lookup: CDR1 DFQATT, CDR2 SNEGSKA (reference sequence). With 6 bases removed from V and 4 bases from J, the gap between germline ends came to 13 bases. CDR3 length: 13 residues. The CDR3 DNA is TGCAGTGCATCGGGAGTGGGGTACAATGAGCAGTTCTTC. Its translation is CSASGVGYNEQFF.